This T cell receptor beta chain was sequenced in a study of shared clonotypes between healthy human individuals. TCRdb's copy holds only in-frame clones and misses some; the assay was immunoSEQ multiplex PCR. The sample contains millions of clones, about 95% of which appear only once. Positively selected for CCR7, the CD45RO-negative cells used as naive CD8 cells excluded terminally differentiated effector memory CD45RA+ cells. None of the donors, who were healthy HIV-negative adults, had recently had acute infections or vaccinations. Per germline, CDR1 MGHRA and CDR2 YSYEKL. V lost 4 bases and J 1 base, leaving 17 bases between the germline ends. This CDR3 has 16 residues.

Material for sequencing was naive CD8+ T cells sorted from blood. The receptor was isolated from a man between 18 and 29 years old in good health. The J gene is TRBJ2-7, the V gene TRBV4-1; D call uncertain. CDR3 nucleotide sequence: TGCGCCAGCAGCCGAGAAACGTTAAGCAGTTCCTACGAGCAGTACTTC. Amino acids: CASSRETLSSSYEQYF.